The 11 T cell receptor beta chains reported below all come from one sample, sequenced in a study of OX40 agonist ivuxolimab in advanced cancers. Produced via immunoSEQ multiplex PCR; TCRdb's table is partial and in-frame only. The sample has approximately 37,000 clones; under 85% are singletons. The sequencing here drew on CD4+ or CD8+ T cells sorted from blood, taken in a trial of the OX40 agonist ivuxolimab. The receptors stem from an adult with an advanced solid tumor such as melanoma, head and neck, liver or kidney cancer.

The DNA of the CDR3 is TGTGCCAGCAGCTTAGGCAGGGGTTCCTATAATTCACCCCTCCACTTT. Protein product: CASSLGRGSYNSPLHF. This rearrangement joins TRBV11-2 to TRBJ1-6; weak D call: TRBD1 (6 bases). Trimming pared 1 base from V and 1 base from J, leaving 8 bases between. Germline assignment: CDR1 SGHAT and CDR2 FQNNGV. The length of the CDR3 is 16 residues.

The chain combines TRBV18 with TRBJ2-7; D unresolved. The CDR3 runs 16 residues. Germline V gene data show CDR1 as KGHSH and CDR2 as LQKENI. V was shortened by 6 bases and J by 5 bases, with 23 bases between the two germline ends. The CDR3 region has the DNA TGTGCCAGCTCCCCGAGCCATACCGACATATCCCACGAGCAGTACTTC. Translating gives CASSPSHTDISHEQYF.

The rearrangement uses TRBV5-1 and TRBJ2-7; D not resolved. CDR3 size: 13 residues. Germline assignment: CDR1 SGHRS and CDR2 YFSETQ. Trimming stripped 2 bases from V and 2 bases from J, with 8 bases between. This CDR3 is CASSFRTPYEQYF. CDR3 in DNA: TGCGCCAGCAGCTTCCGGACCCCCTACGAGCAGTACTTC.

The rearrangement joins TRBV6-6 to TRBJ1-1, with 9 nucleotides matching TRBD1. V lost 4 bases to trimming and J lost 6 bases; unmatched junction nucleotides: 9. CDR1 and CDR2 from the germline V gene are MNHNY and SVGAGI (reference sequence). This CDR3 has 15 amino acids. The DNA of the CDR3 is TGTGCCAGCAGTTCACCCGACAGGGGGAGGGCTGAAGCTTTCTTT. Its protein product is CASSSPDRGRAEAFF.

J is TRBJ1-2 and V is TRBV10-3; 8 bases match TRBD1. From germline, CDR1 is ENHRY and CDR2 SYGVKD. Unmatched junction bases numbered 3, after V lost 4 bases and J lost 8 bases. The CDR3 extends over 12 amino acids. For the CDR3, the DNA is TGTGCCATCAGTGGACAGGGGAGGGGCTACACCTTC. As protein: CAISGQGRGYTF.

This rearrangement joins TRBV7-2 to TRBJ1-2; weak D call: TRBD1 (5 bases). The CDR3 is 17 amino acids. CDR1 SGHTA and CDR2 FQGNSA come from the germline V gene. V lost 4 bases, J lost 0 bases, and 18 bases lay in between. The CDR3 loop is CASSSQGRTNSNYGYTF. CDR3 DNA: TGTGCCAGCAGCTCCCAGGGACGGACCAACTCTAACTATGGCTACACCTTC.

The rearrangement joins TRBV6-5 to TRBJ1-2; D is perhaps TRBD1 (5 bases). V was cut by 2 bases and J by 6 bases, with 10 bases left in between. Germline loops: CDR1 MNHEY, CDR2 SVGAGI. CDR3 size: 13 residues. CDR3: CASSYAQGHGYTF. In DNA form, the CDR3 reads TGTGCCAGCAGTTACGCGCAGGGACATGGCTACACCTTC.

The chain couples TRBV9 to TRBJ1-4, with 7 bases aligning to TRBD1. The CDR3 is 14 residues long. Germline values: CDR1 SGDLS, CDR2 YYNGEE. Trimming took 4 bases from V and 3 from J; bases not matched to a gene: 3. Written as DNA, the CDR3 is TGTGCCAGCAGCTTCGGGACAGCTAATGAAAAACTGTTTTTT. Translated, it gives CASSFGTANEKLFF.

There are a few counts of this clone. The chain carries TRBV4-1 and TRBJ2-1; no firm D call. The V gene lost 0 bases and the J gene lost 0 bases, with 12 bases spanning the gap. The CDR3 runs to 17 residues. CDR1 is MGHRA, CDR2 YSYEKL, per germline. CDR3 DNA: TGCGCCAGCAGCCAAGATCTTGTCCGAAGCTCCTACAATGAGCAGTTCTTC. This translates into CASSQDLVRSSYNEQFF.

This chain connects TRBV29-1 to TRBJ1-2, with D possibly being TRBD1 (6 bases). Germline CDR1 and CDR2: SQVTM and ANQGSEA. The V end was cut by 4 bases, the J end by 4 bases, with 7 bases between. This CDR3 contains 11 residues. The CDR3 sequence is CSVGTVYGYTF. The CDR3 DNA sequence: TGCAGCGTTGGGACAGTCTATGGCTACACCTTC.

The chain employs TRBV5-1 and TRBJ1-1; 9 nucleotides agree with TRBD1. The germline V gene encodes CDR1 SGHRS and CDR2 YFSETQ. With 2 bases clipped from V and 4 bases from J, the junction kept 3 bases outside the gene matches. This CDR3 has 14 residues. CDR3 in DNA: TGCGCCAGCAGCTTACAGGGGGCGGGCACTGAAGCTTTCTTT. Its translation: CASSLQGAGTEAFF.